This passage covers 4 T cell receptor beta chains from one sample sequenced in a study of blood T cell repertoires in COVID-19. The protocol was immunoSEQ multiplex PCR, while the TCRdb copy is restricted to in-frame clones and leaves out a portion. The sample carries 90,000 to 130,000 clones, around 83% recorded once. Sequenced input: peripheral blood. Every receptor here comes from a man between 65 and 85 years old with acute or convalescent COVID-19.

Concerning this clone: The junction and the germline gene differ at one end; a read error may be behind it. Other DNA sequences of this sample code for an identical CDR3. This chain joins TRBV11-2 and TRBJ1-1, with D hard to call. Looked up from germline, CDR1 is SGHAT and CDR2 is FQNNGV. The CDR3 is made up of 14 amino acids. In nucleotides, the CDR3 is TGTGCCAGCACCTTAGCGGGAGTGAACACTGAAGCTTTCTTT. This gives the protein CASTLAGVNTEAFF.

The chain uses TRBV18 and TRBJ1-3, with D hard to call. Germline V gene sequence: CDR1 KGHSH, CDR2 LQKENI. This CDR3 has 16 residues. Trimming removed 0 bases from V and 1 base from J, with 10 bases in between. The CDR3 sequence is CASSPPLPGSGNTIYF. For the CDR3, the DNA is TGTGCCAGCTCACCACCGTTACCGGGGTCTGGAAACACCATATATTTT. Full variable domain (outside the CDR3, taken from reference TRBV18 and TRBJ1-3): NAGVMQNPRHLVRRRGQEARLRCSPMKGHSHVYWYRQLPEEGLKFMVYLQKENIIDESGMPKERFSAEFPKEGPSILRIQQVVRGDSAAYFCASSPPLPGSGNTIYFGEGSWLTVV.

This clone came up a few times. The chain employs TRBV18 and TRBJ2-7, with a possible D match to TRBD1 (6 bases). The CDR3 has 13 residues. Trimming removed 1 base from V and 5 bases from J, with 9 bases in between. Germline CDR1 reads KGHSH; CDR2 reads LQKENI. CDR3 residues: CASSPRPGDEQYF. CDR3 in DNA: TGTGCCAGCTCACCACGCCCAGGGGACGAGCAGTACTTC.

The chain links TRBV28 to TRBJ1-6; the match to TRBD1 covers 10 bases. This CDR3 has 14 amino acids. J lost 11 bases, V lost 6 bases, and 7 bases had no gene match. CDR1 and CDR2 (germline): MDHEN, SYDVKM. DNA for the CDR3: TGTGCCAGCAGGACGACAGGGGGCAGTCCACCCCTCCACTTT. Its protein product is CASRTTGGSPPLHF. The complete variable domain, with remaining parts taken from reference TRBV28 and TRBJ1-6, reads DVKVTQSSRYLVKRTGEKVFLECVQDMDHENMFWYRQDPGLGLRLIYFSYDVKMKEKGDIPEGYSVSREKKERFSLILESASTNQTSMYLCASRTTGGSPPLHFGNGTRLTVT.